The 24 T cell receptor beta chains given below trace back to one sample, sequenced in a study of T cells in localized non-small cell lung cancer (dated by TCRdb to about 2020). The method was the immunoSEQ multiplex PCR assay. TCRdb took this table from immuneACCESS and kept in-frame rearrangements with V and J called. Such tables lack part of the clones; where checked against another copy, unresolved V genes explain under half of the gap, and the rest is unexplained. This sample has about 2,500 clones in its table, and about 20% of those were observed once. Roughly 12% of the sample is held by the ten biggest clonotypes. This specimen consisted of lung tumor tissue, obtained before any cancer treatment. All receptors derive from a man aged 40-75 years with stage I lung adenocarcinoma.

The chain's CDR3 is CASSLTSGLSPYEQYF. The CDR3 DNA sequence: TGTGCCAGCAGCTTGACTAGCGGACTTTCCCCCTACGAGCAGTACTTC. The chain carries TRBV11-3 and TRBJ2-7; the match to TRBD2 covers 9 bases. This CDR3 is built from 16 residues. V lost 3 bases, J lost 2 bases, and 8 bases stayed unmatched. The V gene's germline CDR1 is SGHNT and CDR2 YENEEA. Using reference TRBV11-3 and TRBJ2-7 for the parts outside the CDR3, the full variable domain is EAGVVQSPRYKIIEKKQPVAFWCNPISGHNTLYWYLQNLGQGPELLIRYENEEAVDDSQLPKDRFSAERLKGVDSTLKIQPAELGDSAVYLCASSLTSGLSPYEQYFGPGTRLTVT.

V is TRBV11-3 and J is TRBJ2-7; D perhaps matches TRBD2 (6 bases). V was trimmed by 5 bases and J by 2 bases, leaving 19 bases between them. CDR1 SGHNT and CDR2 YENEEA come from the germline V gene. This CDR3 spans 16 amino acids. The CDR3 protein is CASSQLLGTRTYEQYF. DNA of the CDR3: TGTGCCAGCAGCCAATTACTCGGGACTCGGACCTACGAGCAGTACTTC.

The V gene is TRBV28, the J gene TRBJ2-7; 7 positions agree with TRBD2. The CDR3 runs to 18 residues. With V trimmed by 2 bases and J by 4 bases, 17 bases remained unmatched. Germline loops: CDR1 MDHEN, CDR2 SYDVKM. Written as DNA, the CDR3 is TGTGCCAGCAGTTTACCATCCGGAGGCTCGGGACTATCGTACGAGCAGTACTTC. Translating it yields CASSLPSGGSGLSYEQYF.

This chain connects TRBV29-1 to TRBJ2-5; D ambiguous. Trimming removed 7 bases at V and 4 bases at J, with 16 bases between. CDR1 is SQVTM and CDR2 is ANQGSEA in the germline V gene. The CDR3 covers 13 residues. CDR3 region: CSESKAAGETQYF. The CDR3 DNA sequence: TGCAGCGAAAGCAAGGCCGCCGGAGAGACCCAGTACTTC.

In its sample, this clone was seen a few times. The J gene is TRBJ1-5, the V gene TRBV6-8; 8 bases are a match to TRBD1. Germline loops: CDR1 MNHGY, CDR2 SAAAGT. V was clipped by 5 bases and J by 6 bases; unmatched bases: 6. This CDR3 contains 14 residues. CDR3: CASSTGQGGQPQHF. For the CDR3, the DNA is TGTGCCAGCAGTACTGGACAGGGAGGTCAGCCCCAGCATTTT.

This chain joins TRBV10-2 and TRBJ1-3; unclear D gene. Per the germline V gene, CDR1 is WSHSY and CDR2 is SAAADI. This CDR3 region has 16 residues. The ends were cut back, 4 bases at V and 7 bases at J, with 20 bases in the middle. The CDR3 is CASSALRGIGGNTIYF. DNA of the CDR3: TGCGCCAGCAGTGCTCTCCGGGGAATTGGCGGGAACACCATATATTTT.

The chain recombines TRBV6-8 with TRBJ1-1; D not resolved. This CDR3 contains 13 residues. V dropped 5 bases and J dropped 4 bases, with 11 bases sitting between them. The germline CDR1 and CDR2 sequences are MNHGY and SAAAGT. CDR3 region: CASSLSVFTEAFF. DNA for the CDR3: TGTGCCAGCAGTCTATCAGTGTTCACTGAAGCTTTCTTT.

The chain has TRBV6-8 and TRBJ1-2; tentative D call: TRBD1 (5 bases). Germline CDR1 MNHGY, CDR2 SAAAGT. The CDR3 runs 13 residues. The V end was cut by 6 bases, the J end by 7 bases, with 15 bases between. The CDR3 sequence: CASSPVGGRGYTF. CDR3 nucleotides: TGTGCCAGCAGCCCGGTGGGGGGTCGTGGCTACACCTTC.

The chain has TRBV19 and TRBJ2-2, with 15 bases matching TRBD2. Unmatched junction bases numbered 5, after V lost 8 bases and J lost 1 base. The CDR3 is 17 amino acids. CDR1 and CDR2 (germline): LNHDA, SQIVND (reference sequence). CDR3 amino acids: CASRGLAGGRNTGELFF. DNA of the CDR3: TGTGCCAGTCGGGGACTAGCGGGAGGCCGGAACACCGGGGAGCTGTTTTTT.

This clone has only one observation. V usage is TRBV5-1 and J usage is TRBJ1-3; D is unresolved. Germline V gene lookup returns CDR1 SGHRS and CDR2 YFSETQ. The CDR3 consists of 14 residues. V lost 0 bases and J lost 0, with 4 bases in between. The DNA of the CDR3 is TGCGCCAGCAGCTTGGAAAGCTCTGGAAACACCATATATTTT. Translated: CASSLESSGNTIYF.

The V and J genes are TRBV19 and TRBJ2-4, with D hard to call. Trimming pared 6 bases from V and 0 bases from J, leaving 12 bases between. Germline V gives CDR1 LNHDA, CDR2 SQIVND (reference sequence). The CDR3 covers 15 residues. CDR3 sequence reads: CASRGLELAKNIQYF. As DNA, the CDR3 is TGTGCCAGTAGGGGTCTAGAGTTAGCCAAAAACATTCAGTACTTC.

In its sample, this clone is medium-sized. V usage is TRBV11-3 and J usage is TRBJ1-4; D possibly corresponds to TRBD1 (6 bases). This CDR3 has 14 amino acids. Germline assignment: CDR1 SGHNT and CDR2 YENEEA. V was trimmed by 5 bases and J by 4 bases, leaving 11 bases between them. CDR3 sequence (DNA): TGTGCCAGCAGCAGGACAGATTTTAATGAAAAACTGTTTTTT. It encodes CASSRTDFNEKLFF.

This rearrangement joins TRBV19 to TRBJ1-3; the D gene is possibly TRBD1 (5 bases). V was trimmed by 7 bases and J by 6 bases, leaving 19 bases between them. Germline loops: CDR1 LNHDA, CDR2 SQIVND (reference sequence). The CDR3 consists of 15 residues. In DNA, the CDR3 is TGTGCCAGTACCATAGGGACCGCCATCGAAAACACCATATATTTT. Amino acids: CASTIGTAIENTIYF.

V gene TRBV19 combines with J gene TRBJ2-3, with no clear D. Germline CDR1 is LNHDA and CDR2 is SQIVND (reference sequence). Trimming cost V 5 bases and J 0 bases, with 3 bases left between them. The length of the CDR3 is 12 residues. CDR3 amino acids: CASSGSTDTQYF. The CDR3 DNA follows: TGTGCCAGTAGTGGAAGCACAGATACGCAGTATTTT.

This chain connects TRBV11-3 to TRBJ2-5; D ambiguous. V shed 3 bases and J shed 3 bases, with 11 bases lying between them. CDR3 length: 14 amino acids. Germline CDR1 SGHNT, CDR2 YENEEA. CDR3 in DNA: TGTGCCAGCAGCTTGGAGAGGTTAGAAGAGACCCAGTACTTC. Translated, it gives CASSLERLEETQYF.

Only a few counts were recorded for this clone. Mismatch with germline at one junction end may stem from a read error. The chain is built from TRBV23-1 and TRBJ2-3; TRBD1 is a possible D gene (5 bases). TRBV23-1 is noted as an ORF with a role that remains uncertain. CDR3 length: 16 residues. The CDR3 DNA reads TGCGCCAGCAGCCAATCTGCAGGGCCCCGAGGAGATACGCAGTATTTT. Its translation: CASSQSAGPRGDTQYF.

This clone has only one observation. The rearrangement links TRBV18 to TRBJ2-7; D unresolved. Trimming removed 4 bases at V and 2 bases at J, with 12 bases between. The CDR3 spans 14 residues. Germline-derived CDR1 and CDR2 are KGHSH and LQKENI. CDR3 DNA: TGTGCCAGCTCACTAACCACGGACCCCTACGAGCAGTACTTC. It is translated as CASSLTTDPYEQYF.

In its sample, this clone ranks as medium-sized. The chain uses TRBV23-1 and TRBJ1-4; 7 bases fit TRBD1. TRBV23-1 is known as an ORF, though its function is uncertain. This CDR3 region has 16 residues. V gave up 6 bases and J gave up 6 bases; unmatched junction bases: 13. CDR3 sequence (DNA): TGCGCCAGCAGCCCTTACTTTGACAGGGTGGATGAAAAACTGTTTTTT. Its translation is CASSPYFDRVDEKLFF.

The gene calls are TRBV19 and TRBJ1-4; D is unclear. Trimming stripped 6 bases from V and 5 bases from J, with 13 bases between. CDR3 length: 14 residues. Germline assignment: CDR1 LNHDA and CDR2 SQIVND (reference sequence). Here the CDR3 DNA reads TGTGCCAGTAGGGACGGTTCGGCAAATGAAAAACTGTTTTTT. It is translated as CASRDGSANEKLFF. The complete variable domain, with remaining parts taken from reference TRBV19 and TRBJ1-4, reads DGGITQSPKYLFRKEGQNVTLSCEQNLNHDAMYWYRQDPGQGLRLIYYSQIVNDFQKGDIAEGYSVSREKKESFPLTVTSAQKNPTAFYLCASRDGSANEKLFFGSGTQLSVL.

This chain uses TRBV11-3 with TRBJ1-4; no reliable D call. CDR1 is SGHNT, CDR2 YENEEA, per germline. Trimming took off 5 bases at V and 0 bases at J, with 10 bases between the two ends. This CDR3 is 15 amino acids long. The CDR3 DNA is TGTGCCAGCAGCCCACGGGAGGCAACTAATGAAAAACTGTTTTTT. The encoded protein is CASSPREATNEKLFF.

The chain combines TRBV19 with TRBJ2-1; D perhaps matches TRBD2 (6 bases). The CDR3 is 16 residues long. Trimming cost V 3 bases and J 7 bases, with 19 bases left between them. CDR1 and CDR2 from the germline V gene are LNHDA and SQIVND (reference sequence). The CDR3 protein is CASSMGRRLGVNEQFF. As DNA, the CDR3 is TGTGCCAGTAGTATGGGGAGGAGGCTCGGTGTGAATGAGCAGTTCTTC.

This clone was detected a few times. The V gene is TRBV4-1, the J gene TRBJ1-1; no reliable D call. The CDR3 spans 15 residues. V was pared by 1 base and J by 3 bases, with 12 bases between. Germline lookup yields CDR1 MGHRA and CDR2 YSYEKL. CDR3 nucleotides: TGCGCCAGCAGCCAAGTCCCCCCCGGGGACACTGAAGCTTTCTTT. Translation gives CASSQVPPGDTEAFF.

The chain has TRBV4-1 and TRBJ2-5; TRBD2 agrees at 8 bases. The CDR3 runs to 18 residues. Trimming removed 1 base from V and 2 bases from J; junction bases left unmatched: 12. Per germline, CDR1 MGHRA and CDR2 YSYEKL. As DNA, the CDR3 is TGCGCCAGCAGCCAAGGCATCCTTGACATAGCGGGACAAGAGACCCAGTACTTC. This translates into CASSQGILDIAGQETQYF.

V gene TRBV6-8 combines with J gene TRBJ1-1; TRBD1 aligns across 8 bases. The V segment lost 10 bases and the J segment 3 bases; nucleotides outside the gene matches: 4. The germline CDR1 and CDR2 sequences are MNHGY and SAAAGT. The CDR3 is 12 residues long. CDR3 DNA: TGTGCCATAGGACAGGGAGACACTGAAGCTTTCTTT. Protein product: CAIGQGDTEAFF.